This record covers a single T cell receptor (beta chain). The source of the sample is a study of blood T cell repertoires in COVID-19. Germline CDR1 KGHDR, CDR2 SFDVKD. The CDR3 runs 16 residues. Trimming took 3 bases from V and 5 from J; bases not matched to a gene: 9. Using immunoSEQ multiplex PCR, the repertoire was profiled, and TCRdb retains in-frame clones only, with some absent. Of around 290,000 clones listed, approximately 86% are singletons. This clonotype originated in a woman aged 70-85 years with COVID-19, enrolled during active disease. The V and J genes are TRBV24-1 and TRBJ2-5; 9 bases agree with TRBD1. Source material: peripheral blood. The CDR3 sequence is CATSDLSTGGTETQYF. As DNA, the CDR3 is TGTGCCACCAGTGATCTGTCGACAGGGGGGACGGAGACCCAGTACTTC.